A single sample gave rise to the 16 T cell receptor beta chains below, sequenced in a study of Ad26.COV2.S vaccination and SARS-CoV-2 variants. Documented treatment: 19 received Ad26.COV2.S at low or high dose, single or two shots; five or six received placebo; per-sample allocation not given. Specimens were obtained on day 63 following the first vaccine or placebo injection. The data were produced by immunoSEQ multiplex PCR, yet TCRdb's version contains in-frame clones alone and is incomplete. This table has approximately 420,000 clones, 70% to 90% appearing once. This material consisted of peripheral blood, taken in a trial of Ad26.COV2.S vaccine versus placebo. The receptors originated from a person aged 18-60 years who received the Ad26.COV2.S COVID-19 vaccine or a placebo.

This clone turned up a few times. This chain uses TRBV7-2 with TRBJ1-5; D is undetermined. Germline V gene lookup returns CDR1 SGHTA and CDR2 FQGNSA. The CDR3 sequence is 14 residues long. Trimming removed 1 base from V and 7 bases from J, with 11 bases in between. DNA of the CDR3: TGTGCCAGCAGCTTAGGAGGGAAGGGACAGCCCCAGCATTTT. It is translated as CASSLGGKGQPQHF.

As to this clone: Other DNA sequences in the sample encode the same CDR3. The chain combines TRBV7-8 with TRBJ2-3; D is unclear. Germline V gives CDR1 SGHVS, CDR2 FQNEAQ. V lost 6 bases to trimming and J lost 0 bases, with 4 bases between them. This CDR3 contains 12 residues. For the CDR3, the DNA is TGTGCCAGCAGTCCGAGCACAGATACGCAGTATTTT. As protein: CASSPSTDTQYF.

The chain is built from TRBV29-1 and TRBJ1-1, with 7 bases aligning to TRBD1. Trimming took 7 bases from V and 3 from J; bases not matched to a gene: 8. This CDR3 spans 13 amino acids. Germline V gives CDR1 SQVTM, CDR2 ANQGSEA. CDR3 nucleotides: TGCAGCGCCAAAGCCGGGACAGACACTGAAGCTTTCTTT. Translation gives CSAKAGTDTEAFF.

The CDR3 region is CASSQDGPGQGAYEQYF. CDR3 DNA sequence: TGCGCCAGCAGCCAAGATGGTCCGGGACAGGGGGCCTACGAGCAGTACTTC. This chain connects TRBV4-1 to TRBJ2-7, with TRBD1 identical over 11 bases. Germline CDR1 reads MGHRA; CDR2 reads YSYEKL. This CDR3 has 17 residues. V trimming: 0 bases; J trimming: 2 bases; junction bases outside the gene matches: 6.

This clone was picked up one time. V usage is TRBV3-1 (or the pseudogene TRBV3-2) and J usage is TRBJ2-2, with TRBD1 matching over 10 bases. Germline V gene data show CDR1 as LGHDT and CDR2 as YNNKEL (reference sequence). V dropped 1 base and J dropped 7; count of bases not matched to a gene: 6. There are 16 residues in the CDR3. The CDR3: CASSQATGGWGGELFF. The CDR3 DNA reads TGTGCCAGCAGCCAAGCGACAGGGGGCTGGGGCGGGGAGCTGTTTTTT.

Worth noting for this clone: An end of the junction does not agree with germline; a read error may underlie this. The CDR3 reads CASSIVQGTQYF. CDR3 sequence (DNA): TGTGCCAGCAGTATAGTCCAAGGGACCCAGTACTTC. This chain uses TRBV6-2 or TRBV6-3 with TRBJ2-5; no clear D gene. CDR1 and CDR2 from the germline V gene are MNHEY and SVGEGT. The CDR3 loop spans 12 amino acids.

The V call is TRBV5-8, the J call TRBJ1-1; D perhaps matches TRBD1 (5 bases). From germline, CDR1 is SGHTS and CDR2 YDEGEE. The V end was cut by 4 bases, the J end by 3 bases, with 16 bases between. This CDR3 has 15 residues. The CDR3 loop reads CASSGRWMGDTEAFF. The CDR3 region has the DNA TGTGCCAGCAGCGGACGATGGATGGGGGACACTGAAGCTTTCTTT.

The chain couples TRBV12-3 or TRBV12-4 to TRBJ2-1, with 7 bases lining up with TRBD2. The ends lost 8 bases at V and 2 bases at J; junction bases unmatched: 0. CDR3 length: 12 residues. DNA for the CDR3: TGTGCCAGCCGGGGGGCCTACAATGAGCAGTTCTTC. Encoded protein: CASRGAYNEQFF.

The chain employs TRBV7-2 and TRBJ2-2; TRBD1 or TRBD2 may be the D gene (6 bases each). The V and J ends lost 5 bases and 9 bases respectively, with 22 bases between them. There are 16 residues in the CDR3. Germline values: CDR1 SGHTA, CDR2 FQGNSA. The CDR3 region has the DNA TGTGCCAGCAGCGTGACAGGCCAGGAGGGTTACCGGGAGCTGTTTTTT. Translated, it gives CASSVTGQEGYRELFF. Filled out from reference TRBV7-2 and TRBJ2-2, the complete variable domain reads GAGVSQSPSNKVTEKGKDVELRCDPISGHTALYWYRQSLGQGLEFLIYFQGNSAPDKSGLPSDRFSAERTGGSVSTLTIQRTQQEDSAVYLCASSVTGQEGYRELFFGEGSRLTVL.

The gene calls are TRBV7-9 and TRBJ1-1, with D unresolved. This CDR3 is 12 amino acids long. The germline V and J ends were trimmed by 8 bases and 2 bases, with 9 bases remaining between them. Looked up from germline, CDR1 is SEHNR and CDR2 is FQNEAQ (reference sequence). The DNA for the CDR3 is TGTGCCAGCTGTGTCGTAAACACTGAAGCTTTCTTT. Its protein is CASCVVNTEAFF. Variable domain in full (rest from reference TRBV7-9 and TRBJ1-1): DTGVSQNPRHKITKRGQNVTFRCDPISEHNRLYWYRQTLGQGPEFLTYFQNEAQLEKSRLLSDRFSAERPKGSFSTLEIQRTEQGDSAMYLCASCVVNTEAFFGQGTRLTVV.

This chain joins TRBV5-4 and TRBJ2-3; 12 nucleotides line up with TRBD2. Germline V CDR1 and CDR2: SGHNT, YYREEE (reference sequence). Unmatched junction bases numbered 12, after V lost 4 bases and J lost 6 bases. The CDR3 is 17 amino acids. CDR3 sequence: CASSASSSGGAWDTQYF. CDR3 sequence (DNA): TGTGCCAGCAGCGCCTCGTCTAGCGGGGGGGCGTGGGATACGCAGTATTTT.

This clone has just one count. The chain combines TRBV2 with TRBJ1-2; 8 bases fit TRBD1. From germline, CDR1 is SNHLY and CDR2 FYNNEI. J was trimmed by 0 bases and V by 7 bases; bases with no gene match: 4. The CDR3 extends over 14 amino acids. The CDR3 sequence is CASTKDRANYGYTF. The CDR3 DNA is TGTGCCAGCACTAAGGACAGGGCTAACTATGGCTACACCTTC.

The CDR3 DNA reads TGTGCCAGCAGTCCCGGGGAACCAGGTGAAGCTTTCTTT. Translation gives CASSPGEPGEAFF. The V call is TRBV6-5, the J call TRBJ1-1, with D unresolved. Germline V lookup: CDR1 MNHEY, CDR2 SVGAGI. The CDR3 contains 13 residues. The V end was cut by 5 bases, the J end by 7 bases, with 14 bases between.

The chain employs TRBV7-9 and TRBJ2-4, with 10 bases identical to TRBD2. Germline V gene data show CDR1 as SEHNR and CDR2 as FQNEAQ (reference sequence). The CDR3 runs 17 residues. V gave up 1 base and J gave up 3 bases; unmatched junction bases: 6. The CDR3 loop is CASSLGAGGLGKNIQYF. The CDR3, as DNA: TGTGCCAGCAGCTTAGGAGCGGGGGGGCTTGGCAAAAACATTCAGTACTTC. The complete variable domain, with remaining parts taken from reference TRBV7-9 and TRBJ2-4, reads DTGVSQNPRHKITKRGQNVTFRCDPISEHNRLYWYRQTLGQGPEFLTYFQNEAQLEKSRLLSDRFSAERPKGSFSTLEIQRTEQGDSAMYLCASSLGAGGLGKNIQYFGAGTRLSVL.

The rearrangement joins TRBV9 to TRBJ1-1; D possibly corresponds to TRBD1 (6 bases). Trimming removed 4 bases at V and 6 bases at J, with 19 bases between. This CDR3 comprises 15 residues. Germline V gene sequence: CDR1 SGDLS, CDR2 YYNGEE. The CDR3 protein is CASSPTFGGRAEAFF. DNA of the CDR3: TGTGCCAGCAGCCCCACCTTTGGGGGCCGTGCTGAAGCTTTCTTT.

The genes are TRBV19 and TRBJ1-5, with TRBD1 matching over 7 bases. The V gene end was trimmed by 5 bases and the J gene end by 2 bases; junction bases not matched to a gene: 6. The CDR3 has 15 amino acids. CDR1 and CDR2 (germline): LNHDA, SQIVND (reference sequence). The CDR3 DNA sequence: TGTGCCAGTAGTCTAGGGGGCACCCGCAATCAGCCCCAGCATTTT. Translation gives CASSLGGTRNQPQHF.